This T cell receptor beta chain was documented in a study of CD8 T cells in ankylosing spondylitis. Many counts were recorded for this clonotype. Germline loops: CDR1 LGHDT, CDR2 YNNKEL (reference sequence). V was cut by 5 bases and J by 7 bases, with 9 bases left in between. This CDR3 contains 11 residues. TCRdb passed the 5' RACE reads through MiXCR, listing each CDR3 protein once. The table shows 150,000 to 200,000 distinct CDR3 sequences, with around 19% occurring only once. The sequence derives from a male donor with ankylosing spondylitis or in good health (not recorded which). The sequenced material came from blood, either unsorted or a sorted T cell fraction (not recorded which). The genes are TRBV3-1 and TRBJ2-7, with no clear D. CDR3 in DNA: TGTGCCAGCAGCGTATCTCGAGAGCAGTACTTC. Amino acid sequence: CASSVSREQYF.